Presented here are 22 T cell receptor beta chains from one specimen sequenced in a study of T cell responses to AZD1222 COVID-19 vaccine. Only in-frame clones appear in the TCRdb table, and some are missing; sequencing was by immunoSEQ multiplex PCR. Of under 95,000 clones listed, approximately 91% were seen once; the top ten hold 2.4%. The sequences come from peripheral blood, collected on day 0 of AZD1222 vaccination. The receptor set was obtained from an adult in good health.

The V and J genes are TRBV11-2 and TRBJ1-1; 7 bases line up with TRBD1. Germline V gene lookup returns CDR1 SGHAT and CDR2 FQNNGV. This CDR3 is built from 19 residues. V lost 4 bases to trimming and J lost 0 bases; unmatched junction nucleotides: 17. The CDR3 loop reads CASSSPFKGANGMNTEAFF. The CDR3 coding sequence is TGTGCCAGCAGCTCCCCGTTTAAGGGGGCCAATGGGATGAACACTGAAGCTTTCTTT.

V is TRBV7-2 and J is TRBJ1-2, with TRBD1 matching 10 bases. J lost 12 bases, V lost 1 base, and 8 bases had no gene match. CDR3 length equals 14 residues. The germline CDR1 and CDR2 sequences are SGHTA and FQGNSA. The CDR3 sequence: CASSLGQGAEGHTF. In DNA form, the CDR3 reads TGTGCCAGCAGCTTAGGACAGGGGGCGGAAGGCCACACCTTC.

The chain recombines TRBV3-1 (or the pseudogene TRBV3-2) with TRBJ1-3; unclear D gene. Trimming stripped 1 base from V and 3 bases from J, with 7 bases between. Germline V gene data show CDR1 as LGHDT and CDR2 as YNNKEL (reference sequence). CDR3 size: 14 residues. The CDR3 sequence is CASSQVLGGNTIYF. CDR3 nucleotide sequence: TGTGCCAGCAGCCAAGTCCTTGGTGGAAACACCATATATTTT.

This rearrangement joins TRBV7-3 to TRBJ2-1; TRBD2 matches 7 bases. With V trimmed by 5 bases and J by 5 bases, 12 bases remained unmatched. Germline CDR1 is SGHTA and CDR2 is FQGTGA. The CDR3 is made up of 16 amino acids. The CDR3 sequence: CASSPTRGLTDNEQFF. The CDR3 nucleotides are TGTGCCAGCAGCCCTACAAGGGGACTAACAGACAATGAGCAGTTCTTC.

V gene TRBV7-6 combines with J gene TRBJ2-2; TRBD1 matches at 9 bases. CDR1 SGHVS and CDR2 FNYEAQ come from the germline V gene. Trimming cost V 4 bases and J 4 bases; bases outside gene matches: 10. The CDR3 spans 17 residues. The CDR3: CASSSKQGAGVTGELFF. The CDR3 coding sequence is TGTGCCAGCAGCTCTAAACAGGGGGCCGGGGTCACCGGGGAGCTGTTTTTT.

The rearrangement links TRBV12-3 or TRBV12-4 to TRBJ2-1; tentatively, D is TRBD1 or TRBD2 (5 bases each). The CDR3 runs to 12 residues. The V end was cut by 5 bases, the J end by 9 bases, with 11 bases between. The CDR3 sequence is CASSLGTLEQFF. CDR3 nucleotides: TGTGCCAGCAGTCTAGGGACCCTTGAGCAGTTCTTC.

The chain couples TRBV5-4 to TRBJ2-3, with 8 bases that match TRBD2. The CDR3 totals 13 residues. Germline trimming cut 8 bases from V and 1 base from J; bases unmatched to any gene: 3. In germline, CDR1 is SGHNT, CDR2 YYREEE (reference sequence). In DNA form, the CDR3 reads TGTGCCAGTTTGACTAGCGGCACAGATACGCAGTATTTT. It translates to CASLTSGTDTQYF.

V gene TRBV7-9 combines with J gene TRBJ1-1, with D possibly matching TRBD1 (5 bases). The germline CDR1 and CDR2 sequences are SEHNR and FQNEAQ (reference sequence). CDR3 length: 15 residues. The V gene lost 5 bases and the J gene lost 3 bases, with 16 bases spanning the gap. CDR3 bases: TGTGCCAGCAGCCCACGGCGGGGGGGAGACACTGAAGCTTTCTTT. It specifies CASSPRRGGDTEAFF.

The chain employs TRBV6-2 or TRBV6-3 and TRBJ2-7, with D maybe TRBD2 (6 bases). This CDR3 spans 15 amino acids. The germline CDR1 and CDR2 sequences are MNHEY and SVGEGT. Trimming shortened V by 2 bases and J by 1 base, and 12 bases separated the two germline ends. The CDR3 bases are TGTGCCAGCAGTTACGGAGGTAGCGGATCCTACGAGCAGTACTTC. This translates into CASSYGGSGSYEQYF.

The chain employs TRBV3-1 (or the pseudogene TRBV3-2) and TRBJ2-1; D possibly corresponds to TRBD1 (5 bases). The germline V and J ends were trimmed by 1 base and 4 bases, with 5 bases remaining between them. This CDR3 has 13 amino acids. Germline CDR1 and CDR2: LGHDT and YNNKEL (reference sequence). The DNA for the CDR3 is TGTGCCAGCAGCCAAGGACAGTACAATGAGCAGTTCTTC. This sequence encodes CASSQGQYNEQFF.

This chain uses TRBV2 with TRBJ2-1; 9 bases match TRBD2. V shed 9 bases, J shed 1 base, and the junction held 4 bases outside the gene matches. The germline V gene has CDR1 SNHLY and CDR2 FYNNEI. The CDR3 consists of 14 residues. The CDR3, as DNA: TGTGCCAGTAGGACTAGCGTTTCCTACAATGAGCAGTTCTTC. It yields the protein CASRTSVSYNEQFF.

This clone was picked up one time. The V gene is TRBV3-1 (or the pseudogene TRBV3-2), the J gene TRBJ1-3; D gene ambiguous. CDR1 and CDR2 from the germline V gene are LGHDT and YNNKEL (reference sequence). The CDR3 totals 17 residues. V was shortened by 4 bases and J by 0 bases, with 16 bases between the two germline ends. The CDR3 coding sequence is TGTGCCAGCAGCCTATCGATGGAATACAGCTCTGGAAACACCATATATTTT. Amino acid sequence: CASSLSMEYSSGNTIYF.

The CDR3: CASSSDSYEQYF. In DNA, the CDR3 is TGTGCCAGCAGCTCGGACAGCTACGAGCAGTACTTC. This chain connects TRBV6-5 to TRBJ2-7, with D perhaps matching TRBD1 (6 bases). Trimming took 6 bases from V and 3 from J, leaving 9 bases between them. Germline assignment: CDR1 MNHEY and CDR2 SVGAGI. This CDR3 comprises 12 residues.

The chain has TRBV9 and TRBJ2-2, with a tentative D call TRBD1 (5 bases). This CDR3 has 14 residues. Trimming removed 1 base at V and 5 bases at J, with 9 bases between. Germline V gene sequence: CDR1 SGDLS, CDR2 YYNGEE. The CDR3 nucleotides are TGTGCCAGCAGCGTACAGGGCATTACCGGGGAGCTGTTTTTT. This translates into CASSVQGITGELFF.

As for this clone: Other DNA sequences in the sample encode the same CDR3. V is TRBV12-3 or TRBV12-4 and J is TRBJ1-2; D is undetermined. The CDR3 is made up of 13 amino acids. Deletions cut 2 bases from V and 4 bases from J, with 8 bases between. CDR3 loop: CASSLRRAYGYTF. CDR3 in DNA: TGTGCCAGCAGTTTACGTAGGGCCTATGGCTACACCTTC.

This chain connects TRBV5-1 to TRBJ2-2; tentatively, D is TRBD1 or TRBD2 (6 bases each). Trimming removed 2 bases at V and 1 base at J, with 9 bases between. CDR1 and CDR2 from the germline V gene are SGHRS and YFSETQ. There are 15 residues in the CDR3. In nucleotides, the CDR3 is TGCGCCAGCAGCTTCGGGGGCCTGAACACCGGGGAGCTGTTTTTT. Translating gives CASSFGGLNTGELFF.

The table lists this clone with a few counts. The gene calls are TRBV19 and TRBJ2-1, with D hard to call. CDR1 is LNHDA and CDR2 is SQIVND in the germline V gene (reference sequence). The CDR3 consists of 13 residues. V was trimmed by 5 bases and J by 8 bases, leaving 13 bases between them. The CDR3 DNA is TGTGCCAGTAGTTCCGTCGTTTTTGATGAGCAGTTCTTC. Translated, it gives CASSSVVFDEQFF.

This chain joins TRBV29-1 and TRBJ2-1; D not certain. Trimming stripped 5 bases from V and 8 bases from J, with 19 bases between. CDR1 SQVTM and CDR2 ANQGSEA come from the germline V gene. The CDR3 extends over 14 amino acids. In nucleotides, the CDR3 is TGCAGCGTTAAGTTGAGTACCTTTTGGGATGAGCAGTTCTTC. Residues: CSVKLSTFWDEQFF.

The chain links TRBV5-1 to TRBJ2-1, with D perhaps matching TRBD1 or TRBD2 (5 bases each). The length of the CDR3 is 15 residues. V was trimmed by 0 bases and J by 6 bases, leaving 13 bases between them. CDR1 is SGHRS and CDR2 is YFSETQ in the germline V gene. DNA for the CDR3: TGCGCCAGCAGCTTGGTTTGGGGGTCAGCCAATGAGCAGTTCTTC. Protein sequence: CASSLVWGSANEQFF.

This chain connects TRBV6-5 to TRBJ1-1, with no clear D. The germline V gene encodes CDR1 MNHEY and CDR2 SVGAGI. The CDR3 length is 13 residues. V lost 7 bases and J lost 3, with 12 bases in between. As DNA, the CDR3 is TGTGCCAGCACCCGGTATGGGGACACTGAAGCTTTCTTT. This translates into CASTRYGDTEAFF.

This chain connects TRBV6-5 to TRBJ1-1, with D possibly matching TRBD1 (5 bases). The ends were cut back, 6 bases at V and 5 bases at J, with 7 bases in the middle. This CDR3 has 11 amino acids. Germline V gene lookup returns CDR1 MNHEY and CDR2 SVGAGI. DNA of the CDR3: TGTGCCAGCAGCCAGGGTACTGAAGCTTTCTTT. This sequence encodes CASSQGTEAFF.

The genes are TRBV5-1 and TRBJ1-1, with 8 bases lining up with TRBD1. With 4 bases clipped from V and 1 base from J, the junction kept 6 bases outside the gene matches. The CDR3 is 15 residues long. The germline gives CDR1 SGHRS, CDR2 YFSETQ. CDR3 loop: CASSISGGANTEAFF. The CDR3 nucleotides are TGCGCCAGCAGCATATCAGGGGGCGCGAACACTGAAGCTTTCTTT.